The entry below describes one TCR beta chain. The sample comes from a study of blood T cell repertoires in COVID-19. Turning to the study itself: The origin of the acute and convalescent COVID-19 samples was the United States, Italy and Spain. Nucleic acid was either cDNA or gDNA, and it came from T cells, B-cell-depleted T cells, or PBMCs.

Per the authors' pipeline: Estimation of nucleated cell counts relied on the amplification of reference gene primers. TCRdb's table, derived via immunoSEQ multiplex PCR, lists solely in-frame clones and lacks some. The V and J calls and the clone size are those of that table, but D and trimming were determined from the DNA. Here the sample spans over 75,000 clones, roughly 79% being singletons. This TCR was recovered from a human donor in a cohort sampled during active COVID-19. The specimen sequenced was peripheral blood.

CDR3 sequence (DNA): TGTGCCTGCTCACGGGGGTCAGAGCAGTACTTC. Amino acids: CACSRGSEQYF. This chain uses TRBV30 with TRBJ2-7; D possibly corresponds to TRBD2 (6 bases). This CDR3 contains 11 residues. V lost 6 bases to trimming and J lost 7 bases, with 13 bases between them. Germline lookup yields CDR1 GTSNPN and CDR2 SVGIG (reference sequence). The variable domain in full, completed from reference TRBV30 and TRBJ2-7, reads SQTIHQWPATLVQPVGSPLSLECTVEGTSNPNLYWYRQAAGRGLQLLFYSVGIGQISSEVPQNLSASRPQDRQFILSSKKLLLSDSGFYLCACSRGSEQYFGPGTRLTVT.